What follows are 12 T cell receptor beta chains derived from one specimen sequenced in a study of blood T cell repertoires in COVID-19. Data came from immunoSEQ multiplex PCR; TCRdb stores just in-frame clones and leaves some out. The top ten clones hold 7.5% to 9% of a sample with some 110,000 clones, approximately 87% of them seen once. The sample was peripheral blood. The receptor source for this set is a man aged 70 or older who had recovered from COVID-19.

This clone was seen once. This chain uses TRBV28 with TRBJ1-2; 10 bases align to TRBD1. V gave up 6 bases and J gave up 6 bases; unmatched junction bases: 7. Germline CDR1 reads MDHEN; CDR2 reads SYDVKM. CDR3 length: 14 residues. This CDR3 is CASRRTGTGDGYTF. CDR3 coding DNA: TGTGCCAGCAGAAGAACCGGGACAGGGGATGGCTACACCTTC.

The J gene is TRBJ1-1, the V gene TRBV28, with no clear D. The CDR3 runs to 11 residues. V shed 3 bases and J shed 6 bases, with 5 bases lying between them. Germline V CDR1 and CDR2: MDHEN, SYDVKM. The CDR3 spells CASSFFAEAFF. CDR3 in DNA: TGTGCCAGCAGTTTTTTCGCTGAAGCTTTCTTT.

The J gene is TRBJ2-7, the V gene TRBV7-2, with 7 bases aligning to TRBD2. Trimming removed 1 base from V and 3 bases from J; junction bases left unmatched: 6. Germline CDR1 is SGHTA and CDR2 is FQGNSA. The CDR3 contains 15 residues. This chain's CDR3 is CASSLGLAANYEQYF. CDR3 nucleotides: TGTGCCAGCAGCTTAGGGCTAGCGGCAAACTACGAGCAGTACTTC. Complete variable domain (other parts from reference TRBV7-2 and TRBJ2-7): GAGVSQSPSNKVTEKGKDVELRCDPISGHTALYWYRQSLGQGLEFLIYFQGNSAPDKSGLPSDRFSAERTGGSVSTLTIQRTQQEDSAVYLCASSLGLAANYEQYFGPGTRLTVT.

The gene calls are TRBV29-1 and TRBJ1-5; D is possibly TRBD1 (5 bases). Germline V gene lookup returns CDR1 SQVTM and CDR2 ANQGSEA. V was shortened by 7 bases and J by 5 bases, with 18 bases between the two germline ends. This CDR3 region has 14 residues. CDR3: CSAAGGGFDQPQHF. The CDR3 DNA sequence: TGCAGCGCCGCCGGCGGGGGGTTCGATCAGCCCCAGCATTTT.

The gene calls are TRBV29-1 and TRBJ2-7, with D possibly TRBD2 on 6 matching bases. The CDR3 length is 12 residues. The germline V gene has CDR1 SQVTM and CDR2 ANQGSEA. V gave up 2 bases and J gave up 5 bases, with 10 bases separating them. The CDR3, as DNA: TGCAGCGTTGAATTCGGGGGTGACGAGCAGTACTTC. Encoded protein: CSVEFGGDEQYF.

This clone was found once. V gene TRBV28 combines with J gene TRBJ2-7, with TRBD1 as a possible D gene (6 bases). The CDR3 spans 13 residues. The V and J ends lost 3 bases and 2 bases respectively, with 8 bases between them. Per germline, CDR1 MDHEN and CDR2 SYDVKM. The CDR3 sequence is CASSLGATYEQYF. The CDR3 DNA reads TGTGCCAGCAGTTTGGGGGCTACCTACGAGCAGTACTTC.

This clone was observed a single time. The V gene is TRBV5-6, the J gene TRBJ1-3; D not certain. The germline V gene encodes CDR1 SGHDT and CDR2 YYEEEE. V lost 0 bases to trimming and J lost 0 bases, with 7 bases between them. The CDR3 extends over 15 amino acids. The CDR3 DNA follows: TGTGCCAGCAGCTTGGGAACAGACTCTGGAAACACCATATATTTT. Its translation: CASSLGTDSGNTIYF.

V usage is TRBV28 and J usage is TRBJ2-3; no clear D gene. The ends were cut back, 3 bases at V and 10 bases at J, with 11 bases in the middle. Germline CDR1 reads MDHEN; CDR2 reads SYDVKM. The length of the CDR3 is 12 residues. CDR3 DNA sequence: TGTGCCAGCAGTTTTGGGCTCGTTGCGCAGTATTTT. Protein product: CASSFGLVAQYF. Full variable domain (outside the CDR3, taken from reference TRBV28 and TRBJ2-3): DVKVTQSSRYLVKRTGEKVFLECVQDMDHENMFWYRQDPGLGLRLIYFSYDVKMKEKGDIPEGYSVSREKKERFSLILESASTNQTSMYLCASSFGLVAQYFGPGTRLTVL.

The V call is TRBV7-8, the J call TRBJ1-5; 7 positions agree with TRBD1. Germline values: CDR1 SGHVS, CDR2 FQNEAQ. Trimming cost V 5 bases and J 4 bases; bases outside gene matches: 11. This CDR3 is 16 amino acids long. In nucleotides, the CDR3 is TGTGCCAGCAGCCTGATCCAGGGGGGCGAGAATCAGCCCCAGCATTTT. Amino acid sequence: CASSLIQGGENQPQHF.

The chain employs TRBV18 and TRBJ2-1, with 11 bases that match TRBD2. The CDR3 has 16 amino acids. Germline V CDR1 and CDR2: KGHSH, LQKENI. The V segment lost 0 bases and the J segment 3 bases; nucleotides outside the gene matches: 1. The CDR3 is CASSPPGTSGYNEQFF. CDR3 in DNA: TGTGCCAGCTCACCACCGGGGACTAGCGGCTACAATGAGCAGTTCTTC.

V is TRBV9 and J is TRBJ2-5; D is possibly TRBD1 (7 bases). V was pared by 4 bases and J by 2 bases, with 15 bases between. Germline V gene data show CDR1 as SGDLS and CDR2 as YYNGEE. The CDR3 consists of 15 residues. CDR3 residues: CASSLTAGQQETQYF. DNA of the CDR3: TGTGCCAGCAGCCTTACGGCGGGACAGCAAGAGACCCAGTACTTC.

The chain uses TRBV19 and TRBJ1-1, with D unresolved. V was cut by 5 bases and J by 6 bases, with 16 bases left in between. The length of the CDR3 is 14 residues. CDR1 is LNHDA and CDR2 is SQIVND in the germline V gene (reference sequence). Written as DNA, the CDR3 is TGTGCCAGTAGTCTGGACGGGTCGAGGGCTGAAGCTTTCTTT. Its protein product is CASSLDGSRAEAFF.